These 27 T cell receptor beta chains originate from one sample sequenced in a study of blood T cell repertoires in COVID-19. Assay used: immunoSEQ multiplex PCR; TCRdb lists only in-frame clones, some missing. Found here are fewer than 150,000 clones, 80% to 90% of them singletons; the top ten hold around 8%. The sequenced sample was peripheral blood. All receptors derive from a man in his sixties or seventies who had recovered from COVID-19.

The chain links TRBV5-1 to TRBJ2-2, with D possibly TRBD1 on 6 matching bases. The V and J ends lost 4 bases and 5 bases respectively, with 9 bases between them. This CDR3 is built from 13 residues. Germline CDR1 and CDR2: SGHRS and YFSETQ. The CDR3 sequence: CASSVQGTGELFF. The CDR3 DNA reads as TGCGCCAGCAGCGTACAGGGAACCGGGGAGCTGTTTTTT.

The gene calls are TRBV2 and TRBJ2-7; 8 bases match TRBD1. Trimming cost V 6 bases and J 2 bases; bases outside gene matches: 12. Germline CDR1 and CDR2: SNHLY and FYNNEI. This CDR3 spans 16 amino acids. The DNA of the CDR3 is TGTGCCAGCAGACCCGGACAGGGTCTTGGGACCTACGAGCAGTACTTC. This gives the protein CASRPGQGLGTYEQYF.

The rearrangement links TRBV5-4 to TRBJ2-1, with a weak D call TRBD2 (6 bases). Trimming left V 4 bases short and J 7 bases short, with 18 bases between. The CDR3 has 15 amino acids. Germline CDR1 reads SGHNT; CDR2 reads YYREEE (reference sequence). The CDR3: CASSRRTDGGNEQFF. The CDR3 DNA follows: TGTGCCAGCAGCCGAAGGACGGACGGGGGAAATGAGCAGTTCTTC.

The rearrangement joins TRBV28 to TRBJ1-6; no definite D call. This CDR3 spans 18 amino acids. Germline lookup yields CDR1 MDHEN and CDR2 SYDVKM. V lost 1 base and J 4 bases, leaving 17 bases between the germline ends. This CDR3 reads CASSLSRRVAGYNSPLHF. CDR3 coding DNA: TGTGCCAGCAGTTTATCGAGGAGAGTGGCGGGGTATAATTCACCCCTCCACTTT. Based on the CDR3 plus reference TRBV28 and TRBJ1-6, the full variable domain is DVKVTQSSRYLVKRTGEKVFLECVQDMDHENMFWYRQDPGLGLRLIYFSYDVKMKEKGDIPEGYSVSREKKERFSLILESASTNQTSMYLCASSLSRRVAGYNSPLHFGNGTRLTVT.

V is TRBV5-1 and J is TRBJ1-5, with D hard to call. Germline V lookup: CDR1 SGHRS, CDR2 YFSETQ. The CDR3 is 13 amino acids. The V end was cut by 0 bases, the J end by 6 bases, with 7 bases between. CDR3: CASSLEGAQPQHF. The CDR3 nucleotides read TGCGCCAGCAGCTTGGAGGGAGCTCAGCCCCAGCATTTT.

This chain links TRBV19 with TRBJ2-7, with TRBD1 identical over 7 bases. The CDR3 consists of 15 residues. Trimming took 5 bases from V and 0 from J; bases not matched to a gene: 7. CDR1 is LNHDA, CDR2 SQIVND, per germline (reference sequence). The CDR3 loop reads CASSLGTASSYEQYF. The CDR3 DNA follows: TGTGCCAGTAGTTTGGGGACAGCAAGCTCCTACGAGCAGTACTTC.

This rearrangement joins TRBV18 to TRBJ2-7, with D perhaps matching TRBD2 (5 bases). Germline CDR1 reads KGHSH; CDR2 reads LQKENI. The length of the CDR3 is 15 residues. V was clipped by 2 bases and J by 0 bases, with 11 bases between them. The CDR3 loop is CASSPSSKGSYEQYF. As DNA, the CDR3 is TGTGCCAGCTCACCATCTAGCAAAGGCTCCTACGAGCAGTACTTC.

This rearrangement joins TRBV5-1 to TRBJ1-6, with D tentatively TRBD1 (6 bases). V was shortened by 0 bases and J by 14 bases, with 12 bases between the two germline ends. The CDR3 covers 13 residues. CDR1 and CDR2 (germline): SGHRS, YFSETQ. DNA of the CDR3: TGCGCCAGCAGCTTGGTTCCGGGACAAACCCTCCACTTT. Residues: CASSLVPGQTLHF.

The J gene is TRBJ2-3, the V gene TRBV7-2; 9 positions match TRBD2. The CDR3 contains 16 residues. After removal of 2 bases from V and 2 bases from J, the junction contained 5 bases not matched to a gene. Germline V lookup: CDR1 SGHTA, CDR2 FQGNSA. The CDR3 here is CASSLRAGGHTDTQYF. The CDR3 nucleotides are TGTGCCAGCAGCTTACGAGCGGGAGGTCACACAGATACGCAGTATTTT.

The chain joins TRBV3-1 (or the pseudogene TRBV3-2) to TRBJ1-3; TRBD1 aligns across 7 bases. The germline V gene encodes CDR1 LGHDT and CDR2 YNNKEL (reference sequence). The CDR3 consists of 16 residues. Germline trimming cut 7 bases from V and 0 bases from J; bases unmatched to any gene: 9. CDR3: CASTLWGTDSGNTIYF. DNA for the CDR3: TGTGCCAGCACCCTTTGGGGGACAGACTCTGGAAACACCATATATTTT.

The chain is built from TRBV29-1 and TRBJ1-5; D is unclear. The CDR3 has 13 residues. Trimming shortened V by 5 bases and J by 1 base, and 9 bases separated the two germline ends. CDR1 is SQVTM and CDR2 is ANQGSEA in the germline V gene. CDR3 in DNA: TGCAGCGTTAGTCGGGGAAGCAATCAGCCCCAGCATTTT. As protein: CSVSRGSNQPQHF.

CDR3: CASSIDPRGQGDTEAFF. CDR3 DNA sequence: TGTGCCAGTAGTATAGATCCTAGGGGCCAGGGGGACACTGAAGCTTTCTTT. This chain connects TRBV19 to TRBJ1-1, with 7 positions matching TRBD1. The CDR3 loop spans 17 amino acids. The ends lost 0 bases at V and 3 bases at J; junction bases unmatched: 10. Germline V gene lookup returns CDR1 LNHDA and CDR2 SQIVND (reference sequence).

About this clone itself: Germline and junction disagree at one end, which may indicate a read error. The chain recombines TRBV5-4 with TRBJ1-4; 7 nucleotides line up with TRBD1. The germline CDR1 and CDR2 sequences are SGHNT and YYREEE (reference sequence). This CDR3 is 13 amino acids long. The CDR3: CASSFSRQGPFAF. CDR3 coding DNA: TGTGCCAGCAGCTTTAGCCGACAGGGACCCTTCGCGTTT.

The rearrangement joins TRBV19 to TRBJ1-2; the D gene is possibly TRBD1 (5 bases). This CDR3 is 14 amino acids long. V was cut by 7 bases and J by 4 bases, with 16 bases left in between. Per germline, CDR1 LNHDA and CDR2 SQIVND (reference sequence). Written as DNA, the CDR3 is TGTGCCAGTAAACAGGCTGAAACAGGCTATGGCTACACCTTC. Encoded protein: CASKQAETGYGYTF.

J is TRBJ1-5 and V is TRBV28; a weak D match, TRBD1 (6 bases). The CDR3 runs to 15 residues. Trimming took 7 bases from V and 2 from J, leaving 15 bases between them. Per the germline V gene, CDR1 is MDHEN and CDR2 is SYDVKM. In DNA, the CDR3 is TGTGCCAGCAAACTCGGGGGGCGAGGCAATCAGCCCCAGCATTTT. Protein: CASKLGGRGNQPQHF.

This chain joins TRBV2 and TRBJ1-3; D possibly corresponds to TRBD1 (6 bases). Germline V gene data show CDR1 as SNHLY and CDR2 as FYNNEI. Trimming removed 5 bases at V and 2 bases at J, with 13 bases between. This CDR3 is built from 15 residues. The CDR3 loop is CASSSQGIAGNTIYF. CDR3 coding DNA: TGTGCCAGCAGTTCACAGGGAATCGCTGGAAACACCATATATTTT.

The chain joins TRBV12-3 or TRBV12-4 to TRBJ2-2, with no clear D. V lost 5 bases and J 1 base, leaving 2 bases between the germline ends. This CDR3 has 12 amino acids. This CDR3 is CASSQNTGELFF. The CDR3 coding sequence is TGTGCCAGCAGTCAGAACACCGGGGAGCTGTTTTTT.

The rearrangement joins TRBV11-2 to TRBJ2-5, with a possible D match to TRBD2 (6 bases). From germline, CDR1 is SGHAT and CDR2 FQNNGV. With 1 base removed from V and 5 bases from J, the gap between germline ends came to 17 bases. The CDR3 has 16 residues. CDR3 sequence: CASSLVEGTGWETQYF. The CDR3 bases are TGTGCCAGCAGCTTAGTGGAGGGAACAGGATGGGAGACCCAGTACTTC.

This clone was observed once. CDR3 bases: TGTGCCAGCACCTTGTCGGAGGGGGGGGCCGAAGACACTGAAGCTTTCTTT. Protein product: CASTLSEGGAEDTEAFF. The chain has TRBV2 and TRBJ1-1; D perhaps matches TRBD1 (6 bases). V shed 7 bases and J shed 3 bases, with 24 bases lying between them. There are 17 residues in the CDR3. CDR1 is SNHLY, CDR2 FYNNEI, per germline.

The chain links TRBV27 to TRBJ1-5; D remains unclear. The CDR3 spans 13 residues. V dropped 6 bases and J dropped 3 bases, with 9 bases sitting between them. The germline V gene has CDR1 MNHEY and CDR2 SMNVEV (reference sequence). The CDR3 DNA sequence: TGTGCCAGCAGCTGGTCAGACAATCAGCCCCAGCATTTT. The encoded protein is CASSWSDNQPQHF.

The chain recombines TRBV7-2 with TRBJ2-1; TRBD2 agrees at 8 bases. This CDR3 has 16 amino acids. The germline V gene has CDR1 SGHTA and CDR2 FQGNSA. J was trimmed by 5 bases and V by 1 base; bases with no gene match: 7. The CDR3 is CASSLGPSGGHNEQFF. Here the CDR3 DNA reads TGTGCCAGCAGCTTAGGTCCCAGCGGGGGACACAATGAGCAGTTCTTC.

This clone has only a few counts. V usage is TRBV29-1 and J usage is TRBJ1-2; perhaps TRBD1 as D (6 bases). The V gene's germline CDR1 is SQVTM and CDR2 ANQGSEA. Trimming took 7 bases from V and 4 from J, leaving 19 bases between them. The CDR3 runs 14 residues. CDR3 in amino acids: CSALRTAGGYGYTF. The CDR3 nucleotides are TGCAGCGCACTACGGACAGCAGGCGGCTATGGCTACACCTTC.

CDR3 sequence: CASSFSTSGRRLRNEQFF. DNA for the CDR3: TGCGCCAGCAGCTTTTCGACTAGCGGGAGGCGCCTTCGCAATGAGCAGTTCTTC. This rearrangement joins TRBV5-1 to TRBJ2-1; 13 bases agree with TRBD2. Trimming cost V 2 bases and J 6 bases; bases outside gene matches: 11. Germline lookup yields CDR1 SGHRS and CDR2 YFSETQ. The CDR3 has 18 amino acids.

The sample holds a few counts of this clone. This chain uses TRBV5-1 with TRBJ1-3; D possibly corresponds to TRBD1 (6 bases). V lost 0 bases and J lost 2, with 9 bases in between. Germline loops: CDR1 SGHRS, CDR2 YFSETQ. The CDR3 loop spans 15 amino acids. CDR3 DNA sequence: TGCGCCAGCAGCTTGGCTCGGACAGCTGGAAACACCATATATTTT. This translates into CASSLARTAGNTIYF. Drawing the rest from reference TRBV5-1 and TRBJ1-3, the complete variable domain is KAGVTQTPRYLIKTRGQQVTLSCSPISGHRSVSWYQQTPGQGLQFLFEYFSETQRNKGNFPGRFSGRQFSNSRSEMNVSTLELGDSALYLCASSLARTAGNTIYFGEGSWLTVV.

In its sample, this clone was seen once. The CDR3 coding sequence is TGCGCCAGCAGCCAAGCTGGACTCAACTCCTACAATGAGCAGTTCTTC. This encodes CASSQAGLNSYNEQFF. The chain combines TRBV4-3 with TRBJ2-1; possible D gene TRBD2, 5 bases. The CDR3 consists of 16 residues. Looked up from germline, CDR1 is LGHNA and CDR2 is YSLEER. Trimming stripped 1 base from V and 0 bases from J, with 10 bases between.

Only a few counts were recorded for this clone. This chain connects TRBV7-6 to TRBJ2-2; D may be TRBD2 (6 bases). Germline CDR1 is SGHVS and CDR2 is FNYEAQ. The CDR3 is made up of 17 amino acids. The ends were cut back, 5 bases at V and 0 bases at J, with 16 bases in the middle. The CDR3 loop is CASSPARGPTNTGELFF. The CDR3 coding sequence is TGTGCCAGCAGCCCGGCGCGGGGCCCTACGAACACCGGGGAGCTGTTTTTT. The variable domain in full, with the rest retrieved from reference TRBV7-6 and TRBJ2-2, is GAGVSQSPRYKVTKRGQDVALRCDPISGHVSLYWYRQALGQGPEFLTYFNYEAQQDKSGLPNDRFSAERPEGSISTLTIQRTEQRDSAMYRCASSPARGPTNTGELFFGEGSRLTVL.

The V call is TRBV29-1, the J call TRBJ2-3; D ambiguous. Germline V gene sequence: CDR1 SQVTM, CDR2 ANQGSEA. V lost 0 bases, J lost 5 bases, and 6 bases lay in between. The CDR3 contains 12 residues. The CDR3 reads CSVEDSVDTQYF. CDR3 coding DNA: TGCAGCGTTGAAGATTCTGTAGATACGCAGTATTTT.